Listed here are 30 T cell receptor beta chains from one sample, sequenced in a study of blood T cell repertoires in COVID-19. Clones were read by immunoSEQ multiplex PCR, and TCRdb kept only the in-frame ones, dropping some. This sample carries 45,000 to 55,000 clones, about 86% of them seen once, and the ten largest clones take roughly 12%. Material: peripheral blood. These receptors all come from a man aged 65 to 85 with active COVID-19.

J is TRBJ2-1 and V is TRBV5-6; no clear D gene. Germline CDR1 SGHDT, CDR2 YYEEEE. Trimming cost V 2 bases and J 8 bases, with 8 bases left between them. The CDR3 runs 12 residues. The CDR3 sequence: CASSFRVDEQFF. The CDR3, as DNA: TGTGCCAGCAGCTTTAGAGTGGATGAGCAGTTCTTC.

The rearrangement uses TRBV5-1 and TRBJ2-3; D might be TRBD2 (6 bases). Trimming cost V 3 bases and J 0 bases, with 17 bases left between them. Germline V gene sequence: CDR1 SGHRS, CDR2 YFSETQ. The CDR3 length is 17 residues. CDR3 bases: TGCGCCAGCAGCTCCCCAAATAGCGGCTCTAGCACAGATACGCAGTATTTT. As protein: CASSSPNSGSSTDTQYF.

The rearrangement uses TRBV11-3 and TRBJ1-6, with 7 nucleotides matching TRBD1. Unmatched junction bases numbered 5, after V lost 5 bases and J lost 7 bases. The CDR3 length is 14 residues. CDR1 is SGHNT, CDR2 YENEEA, per germline. The CDR3 nucleotides are TGTGCCAGCAGCCCCCGACAGGGCAATTCACCCCTCCACTTT. Translating it yields CASSPRQGNSPLHF.

The rearrangement uses TRBV19 and TRBJ1-5; possibly TRBD1 for D (5 bases). Germline lookup yields CDR1 LNHDA and CDR2 SQIVND (reference sequence). The germline V and J ends were trimmed by 1 base and 7 bases, with 11 bases remaining between them. The CDR3 contains 14 residues. The CDR3 coding sequence is TGTGCCAGTAGTATAGGGCAGGGCCAACAGCCCCAGCATTTT. This codes for CASSIGQGQQPQHF.

In its sample, this clone was seen once. V and J are TRBV7-8 and TRBJ2-3; TRBD2 matches 10 bases. V lost 1 base and J lost 2; bases outside the gene matches: 15. Germline CDR1 and CDR2: SGHVS and FQNEAQ. CDR3 length: 20 amino acids. CDR3 amino acids: CASSLEVLAGVTTPTDTQYF. The CDR3 nucleotides are TGTGCCAGCAGCTTAGAAGTCCTAGCGGGGGTCACCACCCCCACAGATACGCAGTATTTT.

The chain has TRBV9 and TRBJ1-1; D might be TRBD1 (6 bases). Germline loops: CDR1 SGDLS, CDR2 YYNGEE. CDR3 length: 15 amino acids. Between the trimmed V and J ends, which lost 0 bases and 0 bases, there was a span of 9 bases. CDR3 sequence reads: CASSVDGQLNTEAFF. CDR3 sequence (DNA): TGTGCCAGCAGCGTAGACGGACAGCTGAACACTGAAGCTTTCTTT.

This clone appeared once. This rearrangement joins TRBV24-1 to TRBJ2-1, with TRBD1 matching over 7 bases. The CDR3 spans 15 residues. V shed 3 bases and J 4 bases; nucleotides not matched to a gene: 5. Germline V gene sequence: CDR1 KGHDR, CDR2 SFDVKD. Written as DNA, the CDR3 is TGTGCCACCAGTGATCCGGGACAGCCTTACAATGAGCAGTTCTTC. Amino acid sequence: CATSDPGQPYNEQFF.

The chain recombines TRBV11-3 with TRBJ2-3; 14 nucleotides align to TRBD2. Trimming cost V 3 bases and J 2 bases; bases outside gene matches: 1. Germline CDR1 and CDR2: SGHNT and YENEEA. This CDR3 contains 16 residues. CDR3 bases: TGTGCCAGCAGCTTGGGACTAGCGGGGGTCACAGATACGCAGTATTTT. Translated: CASSLGLAGVTDTQYF.

The J gene is TRBJ1-2, the V gene TRBV7-8; D gene uncertain. The CDR3 is 15 residues long. The V and J ends lost 5 bases and 2 bases respectively, with 15 bases between them. The germline CDR1 and CDR2 sequences are SGHVS and FQNEAQ. CDR3 in amino acids: CASSRPAGGNYGYTF. CDR3 DNA sequence: TGTGCCAGCAGCCGGCCCGCCGGCGGCAACTATGGCTACACCTTC.

The chain has TRBV9 and TRBJ2-4; the match to TRBD1 covers 7 bases. CDR3 length: 14 residues. V dropped 0 bases and J dropped 6; count of bases not matched to a gene: 3. Germline V gene lookup returns CDR1 SGDLS and CDR2 YYNGEE. This CDR3 is CASSVGTGLNIQYF. Here the CDR3 DNA reads TGTGCCAGCAGCGTAGGGACAGGCCTAAACATTCAGTACTTC.

The chain recombines TRBV30 with TRBJ1-5; 9 nucleotides agree with TRBD1. The length of the CDR3 is 20 residues. The junction had 20 bases not matched to a gene; V was cut back by 1 base and J by 4 bases. CDR1 and CDR2 (germline): GTSNPN, SVGIG (reference sequence). CDR3 protein: CAWSASLFGTGRFLNQPQHF. CDR3 bases: TGTGCCTGGAGTGCCAGCCTTTTTGGGACAGGGCGTTTCCTGAATCAGCCCCAGCATTTT.

The chain recombines TRBV6-5 with TRBJ1-2; D not certain. The germline gives CDR1 MNHEY, CDR2 SVGAGI. Trimming cost V 6 bases and J 3 bases, with 14 bases left between them. CDR3 size: 14 residues. CDR3 bases: TGTGCCAGCAGGAGACTCCAGAGCGACTATGGCTACACCTTC. It specifies CASRRLQSDYGYTF.

On this clone: Mismatch with germline at one junction end may stem from a read error. CDR3 region: CVVAEASTDTQYF. The CDR3 bases are TGCGTCGTAGCGGAGGCTAGCACAGATACGCAGTATTTT. This chain connects TRBV27 to TRBJ2-3; maybe TRBD2 (6 bases). The germline V gene has CDR1 MNHEY and CDR2 SMNVEV (reference sequence). This CDR3 is 13 amino acids long.

This chain joins TRBV2 and TRBJ1-5; tentatively, D is TRBD1 (5 bases). The CDR3 loop spans 12 amino acids. Trimming shortened V by 6 bases and J by 4 bases, and 7 bases separated the two germline ends. Germline lookup yields CDR1 SNHLY and CDR2 FYNNEI. The CDR3 DNA follows: TGTGCCAGCAGCCCAGGGAATCAGCCCCAGCATTTT. The encoded protein is CASSPGNQPQHF.

This chain uses TRBV27 with TRBJ1-4; tentative D call: TRBD1 (6 bases). This CDR3 region has 15 residues. Germline-derived CDR1 and CDR2 are MNHEY and SMNVEV (reference sequence). V lost 3 bases and J 4 bases, leaving 12 bases between the germline ends. This CDR3 is CASSFTGLSNEKLFF. CDR3 nucleotides: TGTGCCAGCAGTTTCACAGGGTTAAGTAATGAAAAACTGTTTTTT. The entire variable domain, with the rest obtained from reference TRBV27 and TRBJ1-4, is as follows: EAQVTQNPRYLITVTGKKLTVTCSQNMNHEYMSWYRQDPGLGLRQIYYSMNVEVTDKGDVPEGYKVSRKEKRNFPLILESPSPNQTSLYFCASSFTGLSNEKLFFGSGTQLSVL.

V and J are TRBV10-3 and TRBJ1-4; D gene ambiguous. Germline V gene data show CDR1 as ENHRY and CDR2 as SYGVKD. This CDR3 has 14 residues. V was cut by 0 bases and J by 8 bases, with 10 bases left in between. CDR3 DNA: TGTGCCATCAGTGAGTCGAAGGGAGACGAAAAACTGTTTTTT. Its translation: CAISESKGDEKLFF.

The chain joins TRBV5-1 to TRBJ2-3; TRBD1 aligns across 9 bases. V dropped 5 bases and J dropped 3; count of bases not matched to a gene: 1. CDR1 SGHRS and CDR2 YFSETQ come from the germline V gene. This CDR3 has 13 residues. The DNA of the CDR3 is TGCGCCAGCAGGGACAGGGGAACAGATACGCAGTATTTT. Encoded protein: CASRDRGTDTQYF.

In DNA form, the CDR3 reads TGTGCCAGCAGGAAGGGGACAGGGGTTCCCTACGAGCAGTACTTC. This translates into CASRKGTGVPYEQYF. This sequence joins TRBV5-4 and TRBJ2-7; TRBD1 agrees at 10 bases. Trimming removed 5 bases from V and 2 bases from J; junction bases left unmatched: 7. The CDR3 runs 15 residues. Germline V CDR1 and CDR2: SGHNT, YYREEE (reference sequence).

The V and J genes are TRBV29-1 and TRBJ1-3; 12 bases agree with TRBD1. V lost 4 bases and J lost 2; bases outside the gene matches: 9. The CDR3 has 17 amino acids. The germline V gene encodes CDR1 SQVTM and CDR2 ANQGSEA. The CDR3 spells CSVGDTGTGGPGNTIYF. CDR3 in DNA: TGCAGCGTTGGGGATACCGGGACAGGGGGCCCTGGAAACACCATATATTTT.

The chain has TRBV12-3 or TRBV12-4 and TRBJ1-1, with TRBD1 identical over 8 bases. CDR3 length equals 13 residues. The J segment lost 8 bases and the V segment lost 2 bases, leaving 4 bases of the junction unmatched. In DNA form, the CDR3 reads TGTGCCAGCAGTTTAAGGTACAGGGGGGAAGCTTTCTTT. Translated: CASSLRYRGEAFF.

This clone ranks as medium-sized. The V call is TRBV21-1, the J call TRBJ1-5; the listed D gene, TRBD1, was not tested against the DNA. TRBV21-1 is tagged as a pseudogene. This CDR3 spans 13 amino acids. CDR3 in amino acids: CASNRGDNQPQHF. CDR3 bases: TGTGCCAGCAACAGGGGGGACAATCAGCCCCAGCATTTT.

This chain connects TRBV7-2 to TRBJ1-3, with no clear D. This CDR3 is built from 14 residues. V was clipped by 4 bases and J by 4 bases, with 11 bases between them. CDR1 and CDR2 (germline): SGHTA, FQGNSA. The CDR3 DNA reads TGTGCCAGCAGCTCCCTAGGAACGGGAAACACCATATATTTT. Protein product: CASSSLGTGNTIYF.

The rearrangement uses TRBV5-1 and TRBJ1-1; D remains ambiguous. CDR1 SGHRS and CDR2 YFSETQ come from the germline V gene. V was clipped by 2 bases and J by 3 bases, with 8 bases between them. The CDR3 covers 13 residues. CDR3 amino acids: CASSFSEYTEAFF. CDR3 bases: TGCGCCAGCAGCTTTTCAGAATACACTGAAGCTTTCTTT.

This clone was seen more than once but under ten times. This chain uses TRBV28 with TRBJ2-3; D possibly corresponds to TRBD2 (6 bases). This CDR3 is built from 14 residues. Per germline, CDR1 MDHEN and CDR2 SYDVKM. The germline V and J ends were trimmed by 6 bases and 3 bases, with 13 bases remaining between them. DNA for the CDR3: TGTGCCAGCAGCGTACAAGGAGGGACAGATACGCAGTATTTT. Its translation is CASSVQGGTDTQYF.

The chain joins TRBV7-3 to TRBJ2-1; 10 bases map to TRBD1. The CDR3 is 15 residues long. Germline assignment: CDR1 SGHTA and CDR2 FQGTGA. V was clipped by 5 bases and J by 4 bases; unmatched bases: 5. The CDR3 region is CASSRDRGLYNEQFF. DNA of the CDR3: TGTGCCAGCAGCCGCGACAGGGGGCTATACAATGAGCAGTTCTTC.

The rearrangement uses TRBV5-4 and TRBJ1-4, with 7 bases lining up with TRBD1. Germline assignment: CDR1 SGHNT and CDR2 YYREEE (reference sequence). J was trimmed by 8 bases and V by 1 base; bases with no gene match: 8. The CDR3 loop spans 15 amino acids. The DNA of the CDR3 is TGTGCCAGCAGCTTGAAACAGGGGAATAAGGAAAAACTGTTTTTT. Translation gives CASSLKQGNKEKLFF.

This clone was observed a handful of times. This CDR3 is CASSKLGGTGETQYF. DNA for the CDR3: TGTGCCAGCAGCAAATTAGGCGGGACGGGGGAGACCCAGTACTTC. V is TRBV7-2 and J is TRBJ2-5; tentatively, D is TRBD2 (6 bases). This CDR3 is 15 amino acids long. V lost 5 bases and J lost 5, with 18 bases in between. Germline V gene data show CDR1 as SGHTA and CDR2 as FQGNSA.

The chain is built from TRBV7-9 and TRBJ2-7, with 7 nucleotides matching TRBD1. V was pared by 3 bases and J by 3 bases, with 2 bases of the junction left unmatched. CDR1 is SEHNR, CDR2 FQNEAQ, per germline (reference sequence). The CDR3 extends over 13 amino acids. This CDR3 reads CASSFDRDYEQYF. CDR3 bases: TGTGCCAGCAGCTTCGACAGGGACTACGAGCAGTACTTC.

The chain is built from TRBV9 and TRBJ1-5; tentatively, D is TRBD1 (5 bases). CDR1 is SGDLS, CDR2 YYNGEE, per germline. Trimming took 3 bases from V and 2 from J, leaving 9 bases between them. This CDR3 is built from 14 residues. The CDR3 sequence: CASSEGQGNQPQHF. The CDR3 DNA is TGTGCCAGCAGCGAGGGGCAGGGCAATCAGCCCCAGCATTTT.

CDR3 amino acids: CASSKSSDQETQYF. The CDR3 DNA sequence: TGTGCCAGCAGTAAGTCTAGCGACCAAGAGACCCAGTACTTC. The V gene is TRBV2, the J gene TRBJ2-5; D is possibly TRBD2 (6 bases). This CDR3 contains 14 residues. Germline CDR1 reads SNHLY; CDR2 reads FYNNEI. The V end lost 5 bases, the J end lost 0 bases, and 10 bases lay between the germline ends. The entire variable domain, with the rest obtained from reference TRBV2 and TRBJ2-5, is as follows: EPEVTQTPSHQVTQMGQEVILRCVPISNHLYFYWYRQILGQKVEFLVSFYNNEISEKSEIFDDQFSVERPDGSNFTLKIRSTKLEDSAMYFCASSKSSDQETQYFGPGTRLLVL.